The clone carrying this T cell receptor (beta chain) was found many times. This CDR3 spans 17 amino acids. V shed 2 bases and J 8 bases; nucleotides not matched to a gene: 14. The germline V gene has CDR1 MGHRA and CDR2 YSYEKL. The data were taken from a study of blood T cell repertoires in COVID-19. Profiled with immunoSEQ multiplex PCR; TCRdb holds only in-frame clones, not every one. The sample yields around 240,000 clones, 75% to 90% seen once. The receptor was isolated from a woman between 45 and 60 years old who had recovered from COVID-19. This chain uses TRBV4-1 with TRBJ2-1; TRBD1 matches at 8 bases. The source material was PBMCs or T cells enriched from blood (not recorded which). The CDR3 coding sequence is TGCGCCAGCAGCCAACTGAGGGACAGGCGATTGAGCGATGAGCAGTTCTTC. This translates into CASSQLRDRRLSDEQFF.